This TCR beta chain was observed in a study of tumor-infiltrating lymphocytes in primary liver carcinoma. Overall study findings and caveats: Tumors had a top-250-clone fraction that was significantly higher than blood (p = 0.039).

Unsorted whole blood yielded the blood RNA, and germline DNA was also extracted. From about 530 ng total RNA, TCR beta cDNA was generated with a primer in the constant region. Sequencing libraries for TCR beta derived from three nested multiplex PCR rounds that used slightly modified ARM-PCR. Amplification in the first two PCR rounds was performed using TRBV1-TRBV30 forward primers and a C-beta reverse primer for 10 cycles each. One entry per CDR3 protein results from TCRdb running MiXCR on the multiplex PCR reads. The data contain fewer than 350,000 distinct CDR3 sequences, almost 65% of them singletons. Per the germline V gene, CDR1 is SGHNT and CDR2 is YENEEA. This CDR3 is 12 amino acids long. Of note for this clonotype: Its antigen is currently unknown. Relative to the germline gene, one junction end is altered; a read error may explain this.

This receptor was identified in a man aged 35 to 55 with primary liver carcinoma and hepatitis B virus infection. Sequencing was carried out using peripheral blood. V is TRBV11-3 and J is TRBJ1-1, with D possibly being TRBD1 (5 bases). The CDR3 nucleotides read TGTACCAGCAGGGAAGGGAACACTGTAGCTTCCTTT. This codes for CTSREGNTVASF.